At least ten counts were recorded for the clone carrying this T cell receptor beta chain. The sample is drawn from a study of spatial heterogeneity in lung cancer. Time point given: sample taken at primary tumor resection. TCRs were sequenced from unsorted whole RNA of tumor, nontumor lung or PBMC. Germline V gene sequence: CDR1 SGHTA, CDR2 FQGNSA. The ends were cut back, 4 bases at V and 0 bases at J, with 9 bases in the middle. This CDR3 is 15 amino acids long. TCRdb reprocessed the 5' RACE reads with MiXCR, giving one entry per CDR3 protein. Found here are some 37,000 distinct CDR3 sequences, around 7.5% of them singletons; the top ten hold approximately 30%.

This clonotype was obtained from a male donor with early-stage non-small cell lung cancer. This sample comprised PBMCs, obtained at surgery. The V and J genes are TRBV7-2 and TRBJ2-2; D is ambiguous. This CDR3 is CASSSWQANTGELFF. CDR3 DNA sequence: TGTGCCAGCAGCTCTTGGCAGGCGAACACCGGGGAGCTGTTTTTT.